This T cell receptor beta chain was captured in a study of blood T cells in healthy people across ages. Points from the study as a whole: Diversity estimated from one million T cells was considered an underestimate. Unknown CMV status may confound age-related changes in expanded clones. Diversity of TCR beta per million T cells declined in a roughly linear way with age.

Notes on this clonotype: Its antigen remains unknown.

Every participating donor contributed around 9.5 milliliters of peripheral blood through a draw. V gave up 1 base and J gave up 8 bases; unmatched junction bases: 7. Germline lookup yields CDR1 SGHRS and CDR2 YFSETQ. This CDR3 has 15 amino acids. Using a J-beta primer mix together with a sample-barcoded 5' primer, a second PCR was run for roughly 7 to 11 cycles. TCRdb passed the 5' RACE reads through MiXCR, listing each CDR3 protein once. The sample records 1.5 million or so distinct CDR3 sequences, roughly 45% being singletons. Sample: blood. This clonotype was sampled from a woman between 18 and 29 years old in good health. The chain recombines TRBV5-1 with TRBJ2-1; 9 bases match TRBD1. CDR3 loop: CASSLTGGYLDEQFF. The CDR3 nucleotides are TGCGCCAGCAGCTTGACAGGGGGCTACTTAGATGAGCAGTTCTTC.